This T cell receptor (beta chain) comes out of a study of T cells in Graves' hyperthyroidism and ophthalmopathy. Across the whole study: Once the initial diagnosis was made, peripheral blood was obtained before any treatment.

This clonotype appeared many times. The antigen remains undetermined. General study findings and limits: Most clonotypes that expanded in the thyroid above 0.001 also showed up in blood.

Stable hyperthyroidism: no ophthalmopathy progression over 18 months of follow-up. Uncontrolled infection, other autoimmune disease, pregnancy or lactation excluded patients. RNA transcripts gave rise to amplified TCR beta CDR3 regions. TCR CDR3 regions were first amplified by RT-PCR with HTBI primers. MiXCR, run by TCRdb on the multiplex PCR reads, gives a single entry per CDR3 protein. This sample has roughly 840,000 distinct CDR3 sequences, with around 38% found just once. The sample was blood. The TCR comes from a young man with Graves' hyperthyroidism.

The CDR3 DNA reads TGTGCCAGCAGACACCCTCAGAACACTGAAGCTTTCTTT. This gives the protein CASRHPQNTEAFF. This rearrangement joins TRBV7-8 to TRBJ1-1, with D unresolved. V was cut by 6 bases and J by 1 base, with 9 bases left in between. Per the germline V gene, CDR1 is SGHVS and CDR2 is FQNEAQ. The CDR3 runs to 13 residues.